The rows below give T cell receptor beta chains drawn from one sample of a study of beta chain features in type 1 diabetes. Generated by immunoSEQ multiplex PCR, the TCRdb table keeps only in-frame clones and is missing some. The repertoire includes over 150,000 clones, about a tenth of them detected once, and more than 0.45% sits in the top ten. Sequencing input: central memory CD4+ T cells from blood. These receptors all stem from a man aged 30 to 39 with type 1 diabetes. The CDR3 runs from the conserved cysteine through the conserved F or W. D genes are given only for firm matches. The size of a clone is reported for some rows only, either as once, few or many, or as a class for expanded clones.

D gene	clone size	J gene	V gene	CDR3 DNA	CDR3 protein
TRBD2	-	TRBJ2-2	TRBV11-2	TGTGCCAGCAGCCCTCTAGCGGGAGTCAACACCGGGGAGCTGTTTTTT	CASSPLAGVNTGELFF
-	-	TRBJ2-3	TRBV10-3	TGTGCCACCAGGGGCACAACAGATACGCAGTATTTT	CATRGTTDTQYF
-	few	TRBJ1-2	TRBV29-1	TGCAGCGTTTTTGACAGAGTCAATGGCTACACCTTC	CSVFDRVNGYTF
-	-	TRBJ2-7	TRBV4-1	TGCGCCAGCAGCCAATACCGTCAGAACGAGCAGTACTTC	CASSQYRQNEQYF
-	few	TRBJ2-7	TRBV5-1	TGCGCCAGCAGCTTGGCCGGAGACAGTTACTACGAGCAGTACTTC	CASSLAGDSYYEQYF
-	few	TRBJ1-1	TRBV6-6	TGTGCCAGCAGTGAGGGAAAGGGTCTGAACACTGAAGCTTTCTTT	CASSEGKGLNTEAFF
-	-	TRBJ1-4	TRBV9	TGTGCCAGCAGCGTAGGGTCACAGCCGGATGAAAAACTGTTTTTT	CASSVGSQPDEKLFF
-	few	TRBJ1-5	TRBV14	TGTGCCAGCAGCCAAGAGGCCCACCAGCCCCAGCATTTT	CASSQEAHQPQHF
-	-	TRBJ2-5	TRBV7-2	TGTGCCAGCAGCTTAGCGTCGACGGGGGAAGAGACCCAGTACTTC	CASSLASTGEETQYF
-	few	TRBJ1-2	TRBV6-1	TGTGCCAGCAGTGAGGAGGGGAGACGCGGCTACACCTTC	CASSEEGRRGYTF
TRBD1	-	TRBJ1-3	TRBV7-2	TGTGCCAGCAGCCGTAACAGGGGGCTTTGGGACACCATATATTTT	CASSRNRGLWDTIYF
-	few	TRBJ1-5	TRBV4-1	TGCGCCAGCAGCCCCGAGGTGGACAGTTATCAGCCCCAGCATTTT	CASSPEVDSYQPQHF
TRBD1	-	TRBJ2-2	TRBV9	TGTGCCAGCAGCGTCTCAGGACAGGCAGCGAACACCGGGGAGCTGTTTTTT	CASSVSGQAANTGELFF
-	few	TRBJ1-1	TRBV7-9	TGTGCCAGCAGCGCCCAGTGGGGGCGGGCTGAAGCTTTCTTT	CASSAQWGRAEAFF
-	few	TRBJ1-2	TRBV20-1	TGCAGTGCTAGTCTGGCCTATGGCTACACCTTC	CSASLAYGYTF
-	few	TRBJ2-7	TRBV18	TGTGCCAGCTCACCACCGGTGGCGGGACCCTCCTACGAGCAGTACTTC	CASSPPVAGPSYEQYF
-	once	TRBJ1-4	TRBV14	TGTGCCAGCAGCCAAGATCTCTTCGGGGGCGGGGGAAAACTGTTTTTT	CASSQDLFGGGGKLFF
-	-	TRBJ1-2	TRBV5-1	TGCGCCAGCAGCTTTGCCAGAAACTATGGCTACACCTTC	CASSFARNYGYTF
-	-	TRBJ1-4	TRBV5-1	TGCGCCAGCAGCTTGGGCCAGGCCTCAACTAATGAAAAACTGTTTTTT	CASSLGQASTNEKLFF